Listed below are T cell receptor beta chains from one sample, sequenced in a study of CD4 T cells in relation to SARS-CoV-2 and coronaviruses. These receptors' targets are unknown. The data were produced by immunoSEQ multiplex PCR, yet TCRdb's version contains in-frame clones alone and is incomplete. The sample records roughly 17,000 clones, about 84% being singletons. The sample taken for sequencing was CD4+ T cells from PBMCs, cultured in vitro. These receptors came from a human donor in good health. Both conserved end residues are trimmed from each CDR3. Where a row states a size, it is once, few, many or the class of an expanded clone; other rows omit it.

-	TRBV15	TRBJ2-7	ATSERTGSLY
-	TRBV30	TRBJ2-7	AWSPLVINEQY
-	TRBV20-1	TRBJ1-5	SASLGGNQPQH
-	TRBV6-1	TRBJ2-7	ASSESGYEQY
few	TRBV27	TRBJ2-1	ASSWLGERGDEQF
-	TRBV5-4	TRBJ2-2	ASSSRVAGVSGELF
-	TRBV29-1	TRBJ2-2	SVKGGWDRGLRGTGELF
-	TRBV9	TRBJ1-2	ASSVDSFKNGYT
-	TRBV2	TRBJ1-1	ASSPLRDTEAF
once	TRBV30	TRBJ1-3	AWSVTPSQGNTIY
-	TRBV14	TRBJ2-7	ASSQDQETSSREQY
-	TRBV15	TRBJ1-4	ATSTRGGRYEKLF
-	TRBV30	TRBJ1-1	AWSSGPSQNTEAF
-	TRBV19	TRBJ1-1	ASTPTTLNTEAF
-	TRBV5-1	TRBJ2-7	ASSLRLAGGAAYEQY
-	TRBV21-1	TRBJ1-2	ASSTKDVTDELANYGYT
-	TRBV5-6	TRBJ1-2	ASSSPTGVMVYGYT
-	TRBV24-1	TRBJ2-2	ATSPPGTENTGELF
few	TRBV7-9	TRBJ2-2	ASTKLAGGRGTGELF
-	TRBV7-3	TRBJ2-7	ASSYGGGGSAHEQY
-	TRBV11-2	TRBJ2-7	ASSPQISSMVYEQY
-	TRBV7-8	TRBJ2-7	ASSSPRTSGRD
-	TRBV7-2	TRBJ2-2	ASSLAVDRGLYTGELF
-	TRBV7-8	TRBJ2-2	ASSPGSFANTGELF